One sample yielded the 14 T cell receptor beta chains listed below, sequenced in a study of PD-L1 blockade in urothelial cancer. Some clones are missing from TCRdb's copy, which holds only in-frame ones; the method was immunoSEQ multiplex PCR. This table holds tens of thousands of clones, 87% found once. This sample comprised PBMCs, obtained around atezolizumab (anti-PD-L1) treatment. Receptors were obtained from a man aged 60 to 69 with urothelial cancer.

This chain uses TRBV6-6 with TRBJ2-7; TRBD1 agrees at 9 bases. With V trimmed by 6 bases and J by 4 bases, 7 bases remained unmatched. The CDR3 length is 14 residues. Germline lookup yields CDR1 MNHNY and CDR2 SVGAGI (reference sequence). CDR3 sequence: CASRTRDRAYEQYF. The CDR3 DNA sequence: TGTGCCAGCAGGACTCGGGACAGGGCTTACGAGCAGTACTTC.

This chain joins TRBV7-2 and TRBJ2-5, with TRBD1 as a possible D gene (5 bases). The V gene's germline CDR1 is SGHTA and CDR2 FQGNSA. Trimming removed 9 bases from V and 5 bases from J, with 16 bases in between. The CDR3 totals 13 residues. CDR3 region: CASKGARSETQYF. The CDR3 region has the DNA TGTGCCAGTAAAGGGGCTAGAAGCGAGACCCAGTACTTC.

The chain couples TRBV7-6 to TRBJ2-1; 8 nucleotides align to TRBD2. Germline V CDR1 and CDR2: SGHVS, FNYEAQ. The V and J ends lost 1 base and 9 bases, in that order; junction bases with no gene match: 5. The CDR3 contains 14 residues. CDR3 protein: CASSLDGLALEQFF. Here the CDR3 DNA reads TGTGCCAGCAGCTTAGATGGACTAGCACTTGAGCAGTTCTTC.

Written as DNA, the CDR3 is TGTGCCTGGAGTTTGGGACTCGGAGAAAAACTGTTTTTT. This gives the protein CAWSLGLGEKLFF. The chain employs TRBV30 and TRBJ1-4; tentative D call: TRBD1 (5 bases). There are 13 residues in the CDR3. The V end lost 2 bases, the J end lost 8 bases, and 12 bases lay between the germline ends. Germline V gene data show CDR1 as GTSNPN and CDR2 as SVGIG (reference sequence).

In DNA, the CDR3 is TGTGCCAGCTCACCAGGACAGGGGATCAATCAGCCCCAGCATTTT. Encoded protein: CASSPGQGINQPQHF. The chain carries TRBV18 and TRBJ1-5, with 9 bases matching TRBD1. This CDR3 is 15 amino acids long. CDR1 is KGHSH and CDR2 is LQKENI in the germline V gene. V was clipped by 2 bases and J by 3 bases; unmatched bases: 2.

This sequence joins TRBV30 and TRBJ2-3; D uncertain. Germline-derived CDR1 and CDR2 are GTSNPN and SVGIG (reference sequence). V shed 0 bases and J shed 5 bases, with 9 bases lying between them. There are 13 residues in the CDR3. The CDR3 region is CAWSVRVGDTQYF. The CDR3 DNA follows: TGTGCCTGGAGTGTACGGGTCGGAGATACGCAGTATTTT. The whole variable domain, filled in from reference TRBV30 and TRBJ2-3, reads SQTIHQWPATLVQPVGSPLSLECTVEGTSNPNLYWYRQAAGRGLQLLFYSVGIGQISSEVPQNLSASRPQDRQFILSSKKLLLSDSGFYLCAWSVRVGDTQYFGPGTRLTVL.

The CDR3 sequence: CASSAFPGGNEKLFF. CDR3 nucleotide sequence: TGCGCCAGCAGTGCGTTTCCGGGGGGAAATGAAAAACTGTTTTTT. The chain combines TRBV10-2 with TRBJ1-4; tentative D call: TRBD1 (5 bases). V was pared by 4 bases and J by 5 bases, with 14 bases between. CDR3 length equals 15 residues. Germline CDR1 WSHSY, CDR2 SAAADI.

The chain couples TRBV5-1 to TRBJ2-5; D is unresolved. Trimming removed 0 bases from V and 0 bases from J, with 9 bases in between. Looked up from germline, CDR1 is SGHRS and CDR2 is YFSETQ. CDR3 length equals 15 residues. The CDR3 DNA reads TGCGCCAGCAGCTTGGGAAGCGCGTACCAAGAGACCCAGTACTTC. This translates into CASSLGSAYQETQYF.

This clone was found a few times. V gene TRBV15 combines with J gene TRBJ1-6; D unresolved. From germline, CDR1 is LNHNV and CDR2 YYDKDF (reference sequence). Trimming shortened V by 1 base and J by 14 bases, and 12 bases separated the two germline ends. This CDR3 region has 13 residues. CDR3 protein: CATSRGRVGSLHF. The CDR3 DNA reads TGTGCCACCAGCAGAGGGAGGGTCGGCTCCCTCCACTTT.

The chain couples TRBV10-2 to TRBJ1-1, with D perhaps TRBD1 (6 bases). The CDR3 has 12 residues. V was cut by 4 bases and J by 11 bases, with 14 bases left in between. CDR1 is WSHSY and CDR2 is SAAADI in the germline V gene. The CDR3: CASSGDLTGAFF. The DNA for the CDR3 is TGCGCCAGCAGTGGGGATTTAACAGGGGCTTTCTTT.

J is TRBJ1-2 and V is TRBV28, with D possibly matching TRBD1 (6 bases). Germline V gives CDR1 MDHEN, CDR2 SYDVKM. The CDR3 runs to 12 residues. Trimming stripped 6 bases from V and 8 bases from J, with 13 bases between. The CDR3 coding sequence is TGTGCCAGCAGCCAGGGGTTGGAGGGCTACACCTTC. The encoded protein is CASSQGLEGYTF.

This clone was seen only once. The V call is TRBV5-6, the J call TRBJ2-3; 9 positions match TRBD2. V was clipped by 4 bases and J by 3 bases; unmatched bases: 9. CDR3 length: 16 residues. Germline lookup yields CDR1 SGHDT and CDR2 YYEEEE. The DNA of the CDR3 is TGTGCCAGCAGCCCGAGAGCGGGGGGAGGAACAGATACGCAGTATTTT. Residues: CASSPRAGGGTDTQYF.

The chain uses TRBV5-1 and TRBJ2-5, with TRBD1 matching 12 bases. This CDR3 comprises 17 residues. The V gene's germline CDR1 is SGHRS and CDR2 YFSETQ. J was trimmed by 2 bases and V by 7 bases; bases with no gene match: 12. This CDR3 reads CASVPGTGGISQETQYF. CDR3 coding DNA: TGCGCCAGCGTCCCAGGGACAGGGGGCATTAGTCAAGAGACCCAGTACTTC.

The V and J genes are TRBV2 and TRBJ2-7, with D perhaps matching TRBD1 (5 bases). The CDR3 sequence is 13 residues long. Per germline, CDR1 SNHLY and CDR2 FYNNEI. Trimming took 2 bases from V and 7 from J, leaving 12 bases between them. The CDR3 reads CASSERGTLEQYF. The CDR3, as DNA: TGTGCCAGCAGTGAAAGGGGCACGTTAGAGCAGTACTTC.